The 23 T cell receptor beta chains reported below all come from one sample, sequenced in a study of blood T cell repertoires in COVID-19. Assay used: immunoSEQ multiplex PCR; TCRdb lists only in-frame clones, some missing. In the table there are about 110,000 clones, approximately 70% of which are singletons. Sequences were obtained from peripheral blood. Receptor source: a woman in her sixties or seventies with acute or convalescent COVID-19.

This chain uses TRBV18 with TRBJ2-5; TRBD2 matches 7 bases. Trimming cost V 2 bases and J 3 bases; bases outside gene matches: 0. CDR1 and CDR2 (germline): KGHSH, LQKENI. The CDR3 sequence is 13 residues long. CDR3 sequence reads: CASSPGREETQYF. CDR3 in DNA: TGTGCCAGCTCACCAGGGAGGGAAGAGACCCAGTACTTC.

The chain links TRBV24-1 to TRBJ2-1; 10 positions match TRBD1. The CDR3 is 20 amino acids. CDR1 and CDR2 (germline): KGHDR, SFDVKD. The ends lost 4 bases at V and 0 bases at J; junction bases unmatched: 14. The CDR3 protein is CATSEPSGTGVGSSYNEQFF. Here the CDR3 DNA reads TGTGCCACCAGTGAACCCTCCGGGACAGGGGTGGGGAGCTCCTACAATGAGCAGTTCTTC.

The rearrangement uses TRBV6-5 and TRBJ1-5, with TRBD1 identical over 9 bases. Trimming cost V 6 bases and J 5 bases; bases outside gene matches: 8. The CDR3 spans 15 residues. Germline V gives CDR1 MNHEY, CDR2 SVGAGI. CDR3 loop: CASSDQQGAHQPQHF. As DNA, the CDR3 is TGTGCCAGCAGCGATCAACAGGGGGCACATCAGCCCCAGCATTTT.

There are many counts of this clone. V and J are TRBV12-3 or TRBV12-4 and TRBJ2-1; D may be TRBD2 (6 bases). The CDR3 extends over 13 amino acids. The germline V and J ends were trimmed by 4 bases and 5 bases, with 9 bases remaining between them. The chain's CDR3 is CASSSSVHNEQFF. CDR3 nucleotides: TGTGCCAGCAGTTCTAGCGTCCACAATGAGCAGTTCTTC.

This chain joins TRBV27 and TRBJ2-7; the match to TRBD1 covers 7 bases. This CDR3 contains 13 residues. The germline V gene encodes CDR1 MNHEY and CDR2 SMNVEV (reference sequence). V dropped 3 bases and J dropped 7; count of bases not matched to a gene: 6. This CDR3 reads CASSLGDSWEQYF. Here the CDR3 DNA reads TGTGCCAGCAGTTTGGGGGACAGTTGGGAGCAGTACTTC.

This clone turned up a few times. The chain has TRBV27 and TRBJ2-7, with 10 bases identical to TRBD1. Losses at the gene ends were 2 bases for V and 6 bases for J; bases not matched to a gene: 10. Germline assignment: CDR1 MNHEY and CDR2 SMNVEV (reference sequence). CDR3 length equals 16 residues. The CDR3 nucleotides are TGTGCCAGCAGTTTAATTTGGGGGACAGGGGACCTCGAGCAGTACTTC. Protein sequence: CASSLIWGTGDLEQYF.

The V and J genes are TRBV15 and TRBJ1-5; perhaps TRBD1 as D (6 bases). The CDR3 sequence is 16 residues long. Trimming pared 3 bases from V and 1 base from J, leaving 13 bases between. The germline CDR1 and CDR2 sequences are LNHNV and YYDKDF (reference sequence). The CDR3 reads CATSSRGGGSNQPQHF. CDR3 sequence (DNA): TGTGCCACCAGCAGTAGAGGGGGTGGGAGCAATCAGCCCCAGCATTTT.

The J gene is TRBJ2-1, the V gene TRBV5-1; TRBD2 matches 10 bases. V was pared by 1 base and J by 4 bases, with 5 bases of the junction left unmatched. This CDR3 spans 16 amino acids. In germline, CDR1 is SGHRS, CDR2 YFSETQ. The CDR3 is CASSLQGTSVYNEQFF. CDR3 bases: TGCGCCAGCAGCTTGCAGGGGACTAGCGTGTACAATGAGCAGTTCTTC.

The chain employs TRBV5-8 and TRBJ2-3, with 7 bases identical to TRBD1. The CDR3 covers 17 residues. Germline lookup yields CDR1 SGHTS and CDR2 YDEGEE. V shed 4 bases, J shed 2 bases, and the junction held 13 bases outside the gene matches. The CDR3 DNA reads TGTGCCAGCAGCAGGGGGACAGTGGGGGCCCACACAGATACGCAGTATTTT. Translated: CASSRGTVGAHTDTQYF.

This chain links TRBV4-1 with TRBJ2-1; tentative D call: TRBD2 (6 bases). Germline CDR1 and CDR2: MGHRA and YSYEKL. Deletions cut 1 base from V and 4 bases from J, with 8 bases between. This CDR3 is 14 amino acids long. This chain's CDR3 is CASSQVRGYNEQFF. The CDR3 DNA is TGCGCCAGCAGCCAAGTCCGGGGGTACAATGAGCAGTTCTTC.

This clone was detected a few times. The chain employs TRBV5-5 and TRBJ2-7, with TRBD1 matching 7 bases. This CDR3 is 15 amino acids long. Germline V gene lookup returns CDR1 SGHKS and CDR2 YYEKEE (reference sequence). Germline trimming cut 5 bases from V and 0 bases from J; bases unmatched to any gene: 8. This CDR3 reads CASSPTGTASYEQYF. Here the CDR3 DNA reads TGTGCCAGCAGTCCGACAGGGACCGCCTCCTACGAGCAGTACTTC.

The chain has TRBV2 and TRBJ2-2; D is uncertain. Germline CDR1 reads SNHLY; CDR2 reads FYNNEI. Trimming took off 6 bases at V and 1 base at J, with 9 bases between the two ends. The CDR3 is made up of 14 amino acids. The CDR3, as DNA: TGTGCCAGCAGGTTCCTCCGGAACACCGGGGAGCTGTTTTTT. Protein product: CASRFLRNTGELFF.

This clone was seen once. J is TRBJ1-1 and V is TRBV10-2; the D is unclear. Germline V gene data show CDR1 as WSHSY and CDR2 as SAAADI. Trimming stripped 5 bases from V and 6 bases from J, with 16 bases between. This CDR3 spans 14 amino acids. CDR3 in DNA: TGCGCCAGCAGTTCGTCGCCAGGTCGTTCTGAAGCTTTCTTT. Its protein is CASSSSPGRSEAFF.

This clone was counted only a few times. The CDR3 DNA reads as TGTGCCAGCAGCTTGGGCAGGGTAGGAGATACGGAGACCCAGTACTTC. It codes for CASSLGRVGDTETQYF. This chain uses TRBV5-4 with TRBJ2-5; tentatively, D is TRBD1 (5 bases). CDR3 length equals 16 residues. Trimming stripped 0 bases from V and 5 bases from J, with 17 bases between. In germline, CDR1 is SGHNT, CDR2 YYREEE (reference sequence).

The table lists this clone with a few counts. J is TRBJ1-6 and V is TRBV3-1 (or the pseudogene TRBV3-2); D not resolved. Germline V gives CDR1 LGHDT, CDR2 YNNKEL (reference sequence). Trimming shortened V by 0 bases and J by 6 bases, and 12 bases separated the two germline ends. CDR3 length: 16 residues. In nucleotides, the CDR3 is TGTGCCAGCAGCCAAGAAAGCAGGCGAATTAATTCACCCCTCCACTTT. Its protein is CASSQESRRINSPLHF.

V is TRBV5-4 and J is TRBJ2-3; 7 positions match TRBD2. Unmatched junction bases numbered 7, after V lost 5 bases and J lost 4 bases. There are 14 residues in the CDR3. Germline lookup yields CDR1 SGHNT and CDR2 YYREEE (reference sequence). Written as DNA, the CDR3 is TGTGCCAGCAGGCGGGACTATTCTTCAGATACGCAGTATTTT. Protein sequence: CASRRDYSSDTQYF.

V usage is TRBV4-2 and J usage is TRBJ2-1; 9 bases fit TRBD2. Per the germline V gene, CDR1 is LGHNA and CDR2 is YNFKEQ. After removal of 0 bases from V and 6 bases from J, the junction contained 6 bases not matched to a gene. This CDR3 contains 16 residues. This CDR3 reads CASSQDVVAGANEQFF. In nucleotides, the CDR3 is TGTGCCAGCAGCCAAGATGTGGTAGCGGGGGCCAATGAGCAGTTCTTC.

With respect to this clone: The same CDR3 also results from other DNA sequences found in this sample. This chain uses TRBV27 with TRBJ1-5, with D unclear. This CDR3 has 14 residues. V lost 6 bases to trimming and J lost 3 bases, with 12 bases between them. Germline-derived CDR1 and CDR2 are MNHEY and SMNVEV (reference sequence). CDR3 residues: CASRSGQLNQPQHF. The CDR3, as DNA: TGTGCCAGCAGATCGGGTCAGCTCAATCAGCCCCAGCATTTT.

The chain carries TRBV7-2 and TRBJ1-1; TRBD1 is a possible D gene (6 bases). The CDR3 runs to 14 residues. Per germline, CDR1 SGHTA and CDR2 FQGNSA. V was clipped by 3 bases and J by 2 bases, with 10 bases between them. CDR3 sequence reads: CASSLGHSNTEAFF. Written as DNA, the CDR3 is TGTGCCAGCAGCTTGGGACATTCTAACACTGAAGCTTTCTTT.

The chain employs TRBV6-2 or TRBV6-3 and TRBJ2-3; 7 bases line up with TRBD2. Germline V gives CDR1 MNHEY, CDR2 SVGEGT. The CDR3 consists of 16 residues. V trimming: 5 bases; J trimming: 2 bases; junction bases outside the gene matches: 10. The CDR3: CASSRGRGTFTDTQYF. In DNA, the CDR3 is TGTGCCAGCAGTAGAGGGCGGGGGACGTTCACAGATACGCAGTATTTT.

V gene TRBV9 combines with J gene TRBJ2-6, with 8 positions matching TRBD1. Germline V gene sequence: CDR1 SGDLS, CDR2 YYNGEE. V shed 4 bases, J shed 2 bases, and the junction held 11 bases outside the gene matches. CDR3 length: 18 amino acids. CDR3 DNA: TGTGCCAGCAGCACCGGACAGGGTAATCAGGCTGGGGCCAACGTCCTGACTTTC. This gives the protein CASSTGQGNQAGANVLTF.

CDR3 nucleotide sequence: TGTGCCAGCAGCCAGGCAGGGACACCTAATGAAAAACTGTTTTTT. Its protein product is CASSQAGTPNEKLFF. This sequence joins TRBV7-9 and TRBJ1-4; D possibly corresponds to TRBD1 (6 bases). This CDR3 is 15 amino acids long. The V end lost 5 bases, the J end lost 3 bases, and 13 bases lay between the germline ends. The germline V gene has CDR1 SEHNR and CDR2 FQNEAQ (reference sequence).

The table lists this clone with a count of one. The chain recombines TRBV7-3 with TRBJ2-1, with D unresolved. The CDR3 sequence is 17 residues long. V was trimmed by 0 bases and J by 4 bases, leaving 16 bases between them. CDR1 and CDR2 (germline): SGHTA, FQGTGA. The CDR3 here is CASSLTLGSGTYNEQFF. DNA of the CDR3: TGTGCCAGCAGCTTAACTTTGGGCTCAGGCACGTACAATGAGCAGTTCTTC.